The clone carrying this T cell receptor beta chain was detected many times. Antigen unknown. Germline V gives CDR1 SGHDN, CDR2 FVKESK. CDR3 length equals 16 residues. V was trimmed by 0 bases and J by 0 bases, leaving 11 bases between them. Study-level results: The larger-cohort validation was restricted to a single TCR beta V-J rearrangement rather than whole repertoires. Tumor Treg TCRs overlapped most with tumor naive CD4+ cells. Tumor memory CD4+ T cell TCR gene usage was found to cluster with blood and lymph node memory CD4+ cells and with lymph node naive CD4+ cells.

After constant-region reverse-primer amplification, full-length variable regions underwent semi-nested PCR with Nested Universal Primer A. TCRdb reprocessed the 5' RACE reads with MiXCR, giving one entry per CDR3 protein. The sample lists about 32,000 distinct CDR3 sequences; roughly 30% were seen once. Tregs were sorted as CD4+CD25+CD127-/low cells. This TCR came from a female donor with breast cancer. The V call is TRBV14, the J call TRBJ1-1; D is undetermined. Sequenced: tumor-infiltrating Tregs sorted from the breast tumor. The CDR3 here is CASSQDWGAMNTEAFF. The CDR3 region has the DNA TGTGCCAGCAGCCAAGACTGGGGAGCCATGAACACTGAAGCTTTCTTT. The complete variable domain, with remaining parts taken from reference TRBV14 and TRBJ1-1, reads EAGVTQFPSHSVIEKGQTVTLRCDPISGHDNLYWYRRVMGKEIKFLLHFVKESKQDESGMPNNRFLAERTGGTYSTLKVQPAELEDSGVYFCASSQDWGAMNTEAFFGQGTRLTVV.